This T cell receptor (beta chain) was retrieved from a study of T cell repertoires in aging, cancer and after chemotherapy. Study-wide context: Glioblastoma patients receiving temozolomide-based therapy gave paired samples before and after chemotherapy. Study-wide points: These repertoire data do not allow conclusions about immunological memory after chemotherapy.

As regards this clonotype: The target antigen is unknown.

Peripheral blood genomic DNA, not sorted cells or RNA, was the template. TRB rearrangements spanning V, D and J were amplified using mixed TRB-A/B primers. One entry per CDR3 protein results from TCRdb running MiXCR on the multiplex PCR reads. The sample lists about 3,000 distinct CDR3 sequences, roughly a quarter occurring once. The CDR3 is made up of 18 amino acids. The V and J ends lost 1 base and 4 bases, in that order; junction bases with no gene match: 4. Germline CDR1 reads LNHNV; CDR2 reads YYDKDF (reference sequence). The sequence derives from a human donor with a solid tumor. The genes are TRBV15 and TRBJ2-1; 16 bases map to TRBD2. The sequenced material came from blood. CDR3 amino acids: CATSRVGLAGGIYNEQFF. The DNA for the CDR3 is TGTGCCACCAGCAGAGTGGGACTAGCGGGAGGGATTTACAATGAGCAGTTCTTC.